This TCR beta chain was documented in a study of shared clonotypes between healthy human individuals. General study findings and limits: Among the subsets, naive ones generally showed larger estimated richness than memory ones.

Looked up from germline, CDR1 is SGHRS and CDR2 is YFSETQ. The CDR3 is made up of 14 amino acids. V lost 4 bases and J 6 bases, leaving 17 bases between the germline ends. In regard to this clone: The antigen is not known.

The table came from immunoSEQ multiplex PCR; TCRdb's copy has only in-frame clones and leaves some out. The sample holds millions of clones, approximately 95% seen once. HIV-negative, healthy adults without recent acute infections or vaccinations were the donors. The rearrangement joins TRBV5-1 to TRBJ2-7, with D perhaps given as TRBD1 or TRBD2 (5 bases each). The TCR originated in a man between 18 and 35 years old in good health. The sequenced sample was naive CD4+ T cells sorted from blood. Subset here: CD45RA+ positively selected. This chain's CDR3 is CASSLGTPSGEQYF. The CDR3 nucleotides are TGCGCCAGCAGCCTCGGGACGCCCTCAGGCGAGCAGTACTTC.